A single sample gave rise to the 32 T cell receptor beta chains below, sequenced in a study of vaccination effects on CD4 cells after COVID-19. Repertoires were generated with immunoSEQ multiplex PCR, while TCRdb's copy carries only in-frame clones and drops some. The sample gives tens of thousands of clones, over 80% of which show up once; under 6.5% is in the top ten. Their recognized antigens are unknown. Antigen-specific CD4+ T cells were expanded with viral peptide pools in the ViraFEST assay before sequencing. Cultured cells yielded isolated CD4+ T cells after less than 11 days. Participants received two doses of either the BNT162b2 or mRNA-1273 vaccine. The source was CD4+ T cells from PBMCs cultured with SARS-CoV-2 spike peptides, collected after COVID-19 vaccination. The receptors derive from a human donor who received a COVID-19 vaccine. Some clones in this sample may be carry-over from other donors' samples.

The V call is TRBV2, the J call TRBJ2-3, with D hard to call. This CDR3 contains 19 residues. The ends were cut back, 2 bases at V and 1 base at J, with 22 bases in the middle. Germline V CDR1 and CDR2: SNHLY, FYNNEI. The CDR3 DNA reads as TGTGCCAGCAGTGAAACCGGGTACCGGTGGGATGCCGGCACAGATACGCAGTATTTT. Translated, it gives CASSETGYRWDAGTDTQYF.

The chain recombines TRBV6-6 with TRBJ1-1; 10 bases fit TRBD1. The germline CDR1 and CDR2 sequences are MNHNY and SVGAGI (reference sequence). Trimming cost V 2 bases and J 5 bases; bases outside gene matches: 2. The CDR3 has 14 residues. The CDR3 nucleotides read TGTGCCAGCAGTTACCGGGACAGGGGTACTGAAGCTTTCTTT. This sequence encodes CASSYRDRGTEAFF.

The rearrangement links TRBV30 to TRBJ2-1, with 9 positions matching TRBD1. CDR1 and CDR2 (germline): GTSNPN, SVGIG (reference sequence). The V segment lost 6 bases and the J segment 4 bases; nucleotides outside the gene matches: 10. This CDR3 is 15 amino acids long. CDR3 coding DNA: TGTGCCTGCTCCCTTGGGACAGGGTCTTACAATGAGCAGTTCTTC. This sequence encodes CACSLGTGSYNEQFF.

V gene TRBV6-5 combines with J gene TRBJ1-1; D is unresolved. The germline V gene encodes CDR1 MNHEY and CDR2 SVGAGI. Trimming pared 6 bases from V and 0 bases from J, leaving 8 bases between. The CDR3 covers 13 residues. The CDR3 loop is CASRTSLNTEAFF. The CDR3 bases are TGTGCCAGCAGGACCAGCCTGAACACTGAAGCTTTCTTT.

The rearrangement links TRBV6-1 to TRBJ2-3; perhaps TRBD1 as D (6 bases). The CDR3 has 14 residues. CDR1 and CDR2 from the germline V gene are MNHNS and SASEGT. Trimming shortened V by 5 bases and J by 0 bases, and 9 bases separated the two germline ends. The CDR3 coding sequence is TGTGCCAGCAGTTATGACAGGAGCACAGATACGCAGTATTTT. This codes for CASSYDRSTDTQYF.

For the CDR3, the DNA is TGCGCCAGCAGCTTGGGGACAGGGGGAGAAAAACTGTTTTTT. Residues: CASSLGTGGEKLFF. The chain links TRBV5-1 to TRBJ1-4; TRBD1 agrees at 10 bases. The CDR3 contains 14 residues. V was clipped by 0 bases and J by 8 bases; unmatched bases: 1. Germline CDR1 and CDR2: SGHRS and YFSETQ.

The genes are TRBV5-1 and TRBJ2-5; 7 bases align to TRBD1. Germline V gene lookup returns CDR1 SGHRS and CDR2 YFSETQ. The trim removed 4 bases at V and 1 base at J, leaving 4 bases unmatched. The CDR3 runs to 14 residues. The CDR3, as DNA: TGCGCCAGCAGCCACGGGACAGCCCAAGAGACCCAGTACTTC. Translation gives CASSHGTAQETQYF.

This clone has more than one count but fewer than ten. The chain combines TRBV3-1 (or the pseudogene TRBV3-2) with TRBJ2-3; 13 bases are a match to TRBD2. This CDR3 is built from 16 residues. The J segment lost 8 bases and the V segment lost 1 base, leaving 6 bases of the junction unmatched. Germline V gene lookup returns CDR1 LGHDT and CDR2 YNNKEL (reference sequence). The CDR3 DNA follows: TGTGCCAGCAGCCAAGGGGGACTAGCGGGGTCGGGTACGCAGTATTTT. Its protein is CASSQGGLAGSGTQYF.

The CDR3 sequence is CASSQDPPPAYNEQFF. The CDR3 nucleotides are TGCGCCAGCAGCCAAGATCCACCTCCTGCCTACAATGAGCAGTTCTTC. The chain couples TRBV4-1 to TRBJ2-1; D remains unclear. CDR3 size: 16 residues. Between the trimmed V and J ends, which lost 0 bases and 2 bases, there was a span of 11 bases. CDR1 is MGHRA, CDR2 YSYEKL, per germline.

V is TRBV4-1 and J is TRBJ1-3, with D tentatively TRBD1 (6 bases). CDR3 length equals 16 residues. V dropped 1 base and J dropped 4 bases, with 14 bases sitting between them. CDR1 MGHRA and CDR2 YSYEKL come from the germline V gene. The CDR3 here is CASSQGVRGTGNTIYF. CDR3 DNA: TGCGCCAGCAGCCAAGGTGTCAGGGGAACCGGAAACACCATATATTTT.

CDR3 in DNA: TGTGCCAGCAGCTTAACCACAGGGGGTGGGTATGGCTACACCTTC. This encodes CASSLTTGGGYGYTF. This chain uses TRBV7-2 with TRBJ1-2, with 8 bases that match TRBD1. The J segment lost 5 bases and the V segment lost 2 bases, leaving 7 bases of the junction unmatched. This CDR3 is built from 15 residues. CDR1 and CDR2 from the germline V gene are SGHTA and FQGNSA.

V gene TRBV6-2 or TRBV6-3 combines with J gene TRBJ2-1; TRBD1 or TRBD2 may be the D gene (6 bases each). The V end was cut by 0 bases, the J end by 4 bases, with 10 bases between. The CDR3 is 15 residues long. Germline V CDR1 and CDR2: MNHEY, SVGEGT. Written as DNA, the CDR3 is TGTGCCAGCAGTTACTCCGGGGGCCGGTACAATGAGCAGTTCTTC. Its protein is CASSYSGGRYNEQFF.

The chain couples TRBV6-2 or TRBV6-3 to TRBJ2-3, with D perhaps assigned TRBD1 or TRBD2 (5 bases each). Trimming left V 0 bases short and J 4 bases short, with 17 bases between. CDR1 is MNHEY, CDR2 SVGEGT, per germline. The CDR3 is 17 residues long. Written as DNA, the CDR3 is TGTGCCAGCAGTTACTCGGGACGCCTTTTGAGGGCAGATACGCAGTATTTT. It is translated as CASSYSGRLLRADTQYF.

This chain joins TRBV20-1 and TRBJ1-2; D unclear. CDR3 length equals 13 residues. Trimming cost V 3 bases and J 8 bases, with 16 bases left between them. Germline CDR1 is DFQATT and CDR2 is SNEGSKA (reference sequence). The CDR3, as DNA: TGCAGTGCTAGTTATGTTCGTACGGGAGGCTACACCTTC. It codes for CSASYVRTGGYTF.

In its sample, this clone was seen a few times. The chain recombines TRBV5-1 with TRBJ2-1; TRBD1 matches at 8 bases. The CDR3 is made up of 16 amino acids. Unmatched junction bases numbered 17, after V lost 7 bases and J lost 8 bases. Germline values: CDR1 SGHRS, CDR2 YFSETQ. DNA of the CDR3: TGCGCCAGCGGCGTAGTTAGGACAGGGACTTTGCATGAGCAGTTCTTC. Its protein product is CASGVVRTGTLHEQFF.

This chain links TRBV5-1 with TRBJ2-7; TRBD1 agrees at 8 bases. CDR3 length: 13 residues. The germline V gene encodes CDR1 SGHRS and CDR2 YFSETQ. The V segment lost 4 bases and the J segment 6 bases; nucleotides outside the gene matches: 6. The DNA of the CDR3 is TGCGCCAGCAGCGGCGGACAGGGCGGCGAGCAGTACGTC. Encoded protein: CASSGGQGGEQYV.

This clone was seen only once. The chain employs TRBV5-8 and TRBJ1-5; the D is unclear. V lost 2 bases, J lost 0 bases, and 6 bases lay in between. Looked up from germline, CDR1 is SGHTS and CDR2 is YDEGEE. This CDR3 contains 14 residues. CDR3 in DNA: TGTGCCAGCAGCTTACCTCTTAGCAATCAGCCCCAGCATTTT. Its protein is CASSLPLSNQPQHF.

This chain connects TRBV19 to TRBJ1-2, with D maybe TRBD1 (5 bases). CDR3 length equals 14 residues. V shed 9 bases and J shed 5 bases, with 19 bases lying between them. Germline CDR1 LNHDA, CDR2 SQIVND (reference sequence). CDR3 protein: CASDNGRVGYGYTF. DNA for the CDR3: TGTGCCAGCGACAACGGCAGGGTTGGGTATGGCTACACCTTC.

The chain is built from TRBV18 and TRBJ2-7, with TRBD2 identical over 7 bases. CDR1 and CDR2 (germline): KGHSH, LQKENI. CDR3 length: 14 amino acids. V trimming: 4 bases; J trimming: 0 bases; junction bases outside the gene matches: 3. Here the CDR3 DNA reads TGTGCCAGCTCACTCGCGGGGGACTCCTACGAGCAGTACGTC. This gives the protein CASSLAGDSYEQYV.

The chain has TRBV7-2 and TRBJ2-5; D call uncertain. V was trimmed by 5 bases and J by 2 bases, leaving 3 bases between them. The CDR3 loop spans 11 amino acids. CDR1 is SGHTA and CDR2 is FQGNSA in the germline V gene. The CDR3 loop reads CASSNQETQYF. The DNA of the CDR3 is TGTGCCAGCAGCAATCAAGAGACCCAGTACTTC.

V gene TRBV30 combines with J gene TRBJ1-3; unclear D gene. Germline CDR1 and CDR2: GTSNPN and SVGIG (reference sequence). V was trimmed by 3 bases and J by 0 bases, leaving 12 bases between them. CDR3 length: 15 residues. DNA for the CDR3: TGTGCCTGGAGCCCCCGGGTGTTCTCTGGAAACACCATATATTTT. Its protein is CAWSPRVFSGNTIYF.

V and J are TRBV7-3 and TRBJ2-1, with D possibly being TRBD1 (6 bases). This CDR3 region has 14 residues. The V gene lost 5 bases and the J gene lost 7 bases, with 15 bases spanning the gap. CDR1 SGHTA and CDR2 FQGTGA come from the germline V gene. CDR3 region: CASSPPGDRNEQFF. The CDR3 coding sequence is TGTGCCAGCAGCCCCCCAGGGGATAGGAATGAGCAGTTCTTC.

The chain combines TRBV10-1 with TRBJ1-2; D gene uncertain. CDR3 length equals 13 residues. Germline CDR1 WNHNN, CDR2 SYGVQD (reference sequence). The germline V and J ends were trimmed by 4 bases and 3 bases, with 9 bases remaining between them. CDR3 DNA sequence: TGCGCCAGCAGTGGACGAGGAGACTATGGCTACACCTTC. As protein: CASSGRGDYGYTF.

This clone showed up just a few times. This chain links TRBV7-9 with TRBJ1-6; 7 nucleotides match TRBD1. With V trimmed by 0 bases and J by 1 base, 0 bases remained unmatched. CDR1 SEHNR and CDR2 FQNEAQ come from the germline V gene (reference sequence). CDR3 length: 16 residues. The CDR3 spells CASSLAQGSYNSPLHF. For the CDR3, the DNA is TGTGCCAGCAGCTTAGCACAGGGGTCCTATAATTCACCCCTCCACTTT. The full variable domain, in which reference TRBV7-9 and TRBJ1-6 provide the parts outside the CDR3, is DTGVSQNPRHKITKRGQNVTFRCDPISEHNRLYWYRQTLGQGPEFLTYFQNEAQLEKSRLLSDRFSAERPKGSFSTLEIQRTEQGDSAMYLCASSLAQGSYNSPLHFGNGTRLTVT.

V is TRBV24-1 and J is TRBJ2-1; TRBD1 aligns across 8 bases. CDR1 is KGHDR and CDR2 is SFDVKD in the germline V gene. V shed 4 bases, J shed 9 bases, and the junction held 10 bases outside the gene matches. The CDR3 has 15 residues. CDR3 sequence: CATSERGQGLGEQFF. Here the CDR3 DNA reads TGTGCCACCAGTGAACGAGGACAGGGATTGGGTGAGCAGTTCTTC.

V is TRBV11-3 and J is TRBJ2-3; D might be TRBD2 (6 bases). In germline, CDR1 is SGHNT, CDR2 YENEEA. This CDR3 region has 16 residues. The V end lost 5 bases, the J end lost 1 base, and 16 bases lay between the germline ends. CDR3 sequence: CASSMGRGKGTDTQYF. The DNA for the CDR3 is TGTGCCAGCAGCATGGGACGGGGGAAGGGCACAGATACGCAGTATTTT.

The genes are TRBV5-1 and TRBJ2-3, with a tentative D call TRBD1 (5 bases). CDR3 length: 15 residues. Germline lookup yields CDR1 SGHRS and CDR2 YFSETQ. V gave up 2 bases and J gave up 0 bases, with 10 bases separating them. The CDR3 DNA follows: TGCGCCAGCAGCTTAGGGGCCAGAAGCACAGATACGCAGTATTTT. It yields the protein CASSLGARSTDTQYF.

The chain combines TRBV20-1 with TRBJ2-3; D is unresolved. There are 11 residues in the CDR3. Germline V CDR1 and CDR2: DFQATT, SNEGSKA (reference sequence). Deletions cut 6 bases from V and 4 bases from J, with 8 bases between. This CDR3 is CSATFADTQYF. DNA of the CDR3: TGCAGTGCAACCTTCGCAGATACGCAGTATTTT.

The rearrangement joins TRBV5-1 to TRBJ2-1, with 9 bases matching TRBD1. Germline V gene data show CDR1 as SGHRS and CDR2 as YFSETQ. The length of the CDR3 is 15 residues. V lost 4 bases, J lost 1 base, and 3 bases stayed unmatched. The CDR3 spells CASSEGQGSYNEQFF. CDR3 DNA sequence: TGCGCCAGCAGCGAGGGACAGGGTTCCTACAATGAGCAGTTCTTC.

The chain couples TRBV2 to TRBJ2-1; TRBD1 might be the D (6 bases). CDR1 is SNHLY and CDR2 is FYNNEI in the germline V gene. The V gene lost 7 bases and the J gene lost 9 bases, with 16 bases spanning the gap. The CDR3 spans 13 residues. The CDR3: CASTPGFRGEQFF. In DNA, the CDR3 is TGTGCCAGCACTCCAGGGTTCAGGGGTGAGCAGTTCTTC.

This rearrangement joins TRBV11-2 to TRBJ1-1; D is undetermined. The CDR3 has 11 amino acids. CDR1 is SGHAT and CDR2 is FQNNGV in the germline V gene. V shed 4 bases and J shed 8 bases, with 8 bases lying between them. This CDR3 is CASSSRTEAFF. The CDR3 DNA reads as TGTGCCAGCAGCTCGCGGACCGAAGCTTTCTTT.

The chain has TRBV5-1 and TRBJ1-1, with D maybe TRBD1 (5 bases). The CDR3 runs 14 residues. In germline, CDR1 is SGHRS, CDR2 YFSETQ. Deletions cut 3 bases from V and 1 base from J, with 10 bases between. CDR3 protein: CASSWGTGNTEAFF. The CDR3 DNA sequence: TGCGCCAGCAGCTGGGGGACGGGGAACACTGAAGCTTTCTTT.